Following are 6 T cell receptor beta chains from one sample sequenced in a study of control samples from healthy donors and cancer patients. TCRdb's table, derived via immunoSEQ multiplex PCR, lists solely in-frame clones and lacks some. Altogether roughly 76,000 clones are present, around 94% being singletons, with the ten largest covering approximately 4.8%. Sequenced sample: blood. The receptors originated from a woman aged 18 to 35 in good health.

V and J are TRBV27 and TRBJ2-5; the match to TRBD1 covers 12 bases. CDR1 and CDR2 (germline): MNHEY, SMNVEV (reference sequence). There are 14 residues in the CDR3. The V segment lost 7 bases and the J segment 4 bases; nucleotides outside the gene matches: 4. CDR3 DNA sequence: TGTGCCAGCATGGGGGACAGGGGGCGAGAGACCCAGTACTTC. It is translated as CASMGDRGRETQYF.

The CDR3, as DNA: TGTGCCAGCTCATCCGGGACAGGGGGTCAGCCCCAGCATTTT. Encoded protein: CASSSGTGGQPQHF. The chain couples TRBV18 to TRBJ1-5; 11 bases fit TRBD1. Germline V gives CDR1 KGHSH, CDR2 LQKENI. The CDR3 spans 14 residues. V lost 5 bases to trimming and J lost 6 bases; unmatched junction nucleotides: 3.

The chain couples TRBV5-4 to TRBJ2-2, with 10 bases fitting TRBD2. CDR1 is SGHNT, CDR2 YYREEE, per germline (reference sequence). Trimming cost V 4 bases and J 0 bases; bases outside gene matches: 3. The CDR3 is 16 residues long. This CDR3 reads CASSSGLAANTGELFF. CDR3 nucleotides: TGTGCCAGCAGCAGCGGACTAGCGGCGAACACCGGGGAGCTGTTTTTT.

The chain employs TRBV10-2 and TRBJ1-1, with D hard to call. The CDR3 consists of 13 residues. Germline CDR1 reads WSHSY; CDR2 reads SAAADI. Trimming took off 6 bases at V and 3 bases at J, with 11 bases between the two ends. The CDR3 loop is CASSSTPDTEAFF. CDR3 sequence (DNA): TGCGCCAGCAGCTCAACCCCGGACACTGAAGCTTTCTTT.

The chain uses TRBV6-5 and TRBJ1-1; D not certain. Germline V lookup: CDR1 MNHEY, CDR2 SVGAGI. This CDR3 is built from 14 residues. V dropped 2 bases and J dropped 3 bases, with 10 bases sitting between them. This CDR3 is CASSYGLDDTEAFF. As DNA, the CDR3 is TGTGCCAGCAGTTACGGCCTAGATGACACTGAAGCTTTCTTT.

The chain carries TRBV27 and TRBJ1-1, with D unclear. Trimming took off 3 bases at V and 1 base at J, with 9 bases between the two ends. This CDR3 has 14 residues. CDR1 and CDR2 from the germline V gene are MNHEY and SMNVEV (reference sequence). The chain's CDR3 is CASSFGNQNTEAFF. CDR3 nucleotides: TGTGCCAGCAGTTTTGGGAATCAGAACACTGAAGCTTTCTTT.